The rows below give T cell receptor beta chains drawn from one sample of a study of T-cell reconstitution after alpha-beta-depleted transplantation in children. TCRdb processed the PCR reads anew with MiXCR; each CDR3 protein has one entry. The sample lists tens of thousands of distinct CDR3 sequences, approximately 5% occurring once. Sequenced material: PBMCs, mostly from graft donor cells, taken 180 days after TCRalphabeta/CD19-depleted stem cell transplant. The source of these receptors is a boy under three years old who had a stem cell transplant for acute myeloid leukemia, so the T cells may come from the graft donor. Both conserved end residues are part of each CDR3.

15 TRBJ2-7 TRBV2 CASTEQGASSYEQYF
14 TRBJ2-1 TRBV29-1 CSVIAGGSYNEQFF
11 TRBJ2-7 TRBV6-5 CASRDRAEQYF
14 TRBJ2-1 TRBV12-5 CASYDRDSYNEQFF
14 TRBJ2-3 TRBV20-1 CSAQDRGGADTQYF
15 TRBJ2-1 TRBV11-3 CASRPGGASYNEQFF
14 TRBJ1-1 TRBV3-1 CASSQGRGRTEAFF
15 TRBJ1-2 TRBV27 CASSSRGTRGYGYTF
12 TRBJ2-1 TRBV12-3/TRBV12-4 CASSFSLSEQFF
12 TRBJ2-1 TRBV3-1 CASSQDYHEQFF
17 TRBJ2-7 TRBV14 CASSQGLAILPAYEQYF
13 TRBJ1-2 TRBV2 CASRPGTDYGYTF
13 TRBJ2-3 TRBV7-8 CASSLVPAYTQYF
17 TRBJ2-5 TRBV28 CASSLGPWTSGEETQYF
15 TRBJ2-2 TRBV11-2 CASSLSGGNTGELFF
15 TRBJ1-5 TRBV20-1 CCARDRGVLFSPQHF
13 TRBJ1-3 TRBV7-2 CASSPVHGNTIYF
17 TRBJ2-5 TRBV20-1 CSARDRLGLLAKETQYF
13 TRBJ2-2 TRBV7-2 CASSPANTGELFF
16 TRBJ2-2 TRBV11-2 CASSLVGTGGRGELFF
16 TRBJ1-3 TRBV5-1 CASSLAGTSNGNTIYF
11 TRBJ2-2 TRBV7-2 CASSFTGELFF
15 TRBJ1-2 TRBV12-3/TRBV12-4 CASSLATGYPYGYTF
15 TRBJ2-7 TRBV5-1 CASSFRAGLAYEQYF
16 TRBJ2-1 TRBV11-2 CASSSIRGSSYNEQFF
17 TRBJ2-1 TRBV11-2 CASSLGLAGGTYNEQFF
13 TRBJ1-2 TRBV28 CASSSLANYGYTF
11 TRBJ1-2 TRBV27 CATLEGTGYTF
15 TRBJ2-4 TRBV27 CASSSLDLAKNIQYF
13 TRBJ2-2 TRBV20-1 CSAKAENTGELFF
13 TRBJ2-2 TRBV12-3/TRBV12-4 CASSLIVAGELFF
15 TRBJ1-4 TRBV4-1 CASSPYRGPQEKLFF
15 TRBJ2-1 TRBV7-8 CASSLLLTTDRETFF
15 TRBJ2-2 TRBV5-1 CASRPTGVWTGELFF
14 TRBJ2-1 TRBV5-1 CASSRPSSYNEQFF
16 TRBJ2-1 TRBV3-1 CASSLERGVSYNEQFF
11 TRBJ1-2 TRBV4-3 CASSQESGYTF
14 TRBJ2-2 TRBV10-2 CASMSDLNTGELFF
17 TRBJ2-6 TRBV7-2 CASSPGTGLAGANVLTF
11 TRBJ2-7 TRBV20-1 CSALSLYEQYF
13 TRBJ2-3 TRBV29-1 CSVWAQHSDTQYF